The TCR beta chain described here comes from a study of T cell repertoires in cytomegalovirus infection. The wider study: Recently identified HLA-C-restricted CMV epitopes and well-studied HLA-B-restricted CMV epitopes were used by the study. CMV infection together with matching HLA type was indicated by public TCR beta signatures.

From germline, CDR1 is SGHAT and CDR2 FQNNGV. This CDR3 spans 16 amino acids. V lost 5 bases to trimming and J lost 4 bases; unmatched junction nucleotides: 12. Study outcomes and limitations: Within the response measured ex vivo, HLA-C-restricted CMV-specific TCR beta clonotypes were dominant. People with CMV and the relevant HLA were identified by cumulative public TCR beta family frequency.

In this sample, this clonotype turned up a few times. Its cognate antigen is unknown. TCRdb re-derived calls from the reads in MiXCR, one entry per CDR3 protein. This sample has 450,000 to 550,000 distinct CDR3 sequences, with about two fifths found just once. The material was cultured PBMCs, obtained from culture after CMV antigen stimulation. The chain recombines TRBV11-2 with TRBJ2-3, with TRBD2 matching 7 bases. The source of this sequence is a human donor in good health (CMV status not recorded). Some clones in this sample may be carry-over from other donors' samples. CDR3 nucleotide sequence: TGTGCCAGCAGCCGTGGTGCGGGAGTGACCGCAGATACGCAGTATTTT. As protein: CASSRGAGVTADTQYF.